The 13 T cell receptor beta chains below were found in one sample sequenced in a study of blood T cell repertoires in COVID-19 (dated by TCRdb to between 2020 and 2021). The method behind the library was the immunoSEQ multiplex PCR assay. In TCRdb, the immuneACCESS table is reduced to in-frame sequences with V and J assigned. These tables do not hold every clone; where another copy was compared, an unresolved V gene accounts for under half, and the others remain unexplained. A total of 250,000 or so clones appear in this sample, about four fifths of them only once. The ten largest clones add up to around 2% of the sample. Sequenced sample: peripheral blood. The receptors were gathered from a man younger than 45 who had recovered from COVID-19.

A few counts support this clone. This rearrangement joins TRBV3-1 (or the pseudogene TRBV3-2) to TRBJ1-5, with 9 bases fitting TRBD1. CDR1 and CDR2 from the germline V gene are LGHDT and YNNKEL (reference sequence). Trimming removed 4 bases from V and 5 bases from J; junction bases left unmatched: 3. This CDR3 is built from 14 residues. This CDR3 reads CASSPGQGDQPQHF. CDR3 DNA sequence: TGTGCCAGCAGCCCGGGACAGGGAGATCAGCCCCAGCATTTT.

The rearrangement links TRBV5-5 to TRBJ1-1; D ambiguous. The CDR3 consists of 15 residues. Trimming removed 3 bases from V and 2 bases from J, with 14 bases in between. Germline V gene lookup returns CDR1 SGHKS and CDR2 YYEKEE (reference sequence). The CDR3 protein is CASSSRRLLNTEAFF. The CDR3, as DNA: TGTGCCAGCAGCTCAAGACGACTGTTAAACACTGAAGCTTTCTTT.

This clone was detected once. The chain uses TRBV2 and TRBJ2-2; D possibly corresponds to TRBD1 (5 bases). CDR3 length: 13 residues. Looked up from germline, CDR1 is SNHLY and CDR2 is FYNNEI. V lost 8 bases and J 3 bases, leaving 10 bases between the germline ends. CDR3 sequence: CASQLRDTGELFF. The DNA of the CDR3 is TGTGCCAGCCAACTCAGGGACACCGGGGAGCTGTTTTTT. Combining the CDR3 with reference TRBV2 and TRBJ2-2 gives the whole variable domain EPEVTQTPSHQVTQMGQEVILRCVPISNHLYFYWYRQILGQKVEFLVSFYNNEISEKSEIFDDQFSVERPDGSNFTLKIRSTKLEDSAMYFCASQLRDTGELFFGEGSRLTVL.

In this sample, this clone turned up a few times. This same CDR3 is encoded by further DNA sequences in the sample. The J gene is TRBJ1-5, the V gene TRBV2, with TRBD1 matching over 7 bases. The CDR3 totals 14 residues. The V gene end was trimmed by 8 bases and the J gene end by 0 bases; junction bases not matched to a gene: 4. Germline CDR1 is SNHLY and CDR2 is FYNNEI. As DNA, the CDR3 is TGTGCCAGCCGGGACAGTTATAGCAATCAGCCCCAGCATTTT. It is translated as CASRDSYSNQPQHF.

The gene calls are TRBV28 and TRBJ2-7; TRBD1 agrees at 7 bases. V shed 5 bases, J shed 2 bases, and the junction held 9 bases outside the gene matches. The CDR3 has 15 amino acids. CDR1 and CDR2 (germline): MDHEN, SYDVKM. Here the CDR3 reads CASSQGGLSPYEQYV. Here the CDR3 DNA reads TGTGCCAGCAGTCAAGGGGGCCTAAGCCCCTACGAGCAGTACGTC.

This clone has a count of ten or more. For the CDR3, the DNA is TGTGCCAGCTCTCCCGCAGGCTTAGCCAAAAACATTCAGTACTTC. This gives the protein CASSPAGLAKNIQYF. V and J are TRBV18 and TRBJ2-4; D gene unclear. V shed 6 bases and J shed 0 bases, with 12 bases lying between them. This CDR3 contains 15 residues. CDR1 KGHSH and CDR2 LQKENI come from the germline V gene.

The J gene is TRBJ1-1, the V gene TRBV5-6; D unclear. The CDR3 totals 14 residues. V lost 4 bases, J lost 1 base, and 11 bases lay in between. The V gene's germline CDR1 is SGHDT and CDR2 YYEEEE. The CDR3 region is CASSPFAGNTEAFF. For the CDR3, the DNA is TGTGCCAGCAGCCCCTTCGCGGGGAACACTGAAGCTTTCTTT.

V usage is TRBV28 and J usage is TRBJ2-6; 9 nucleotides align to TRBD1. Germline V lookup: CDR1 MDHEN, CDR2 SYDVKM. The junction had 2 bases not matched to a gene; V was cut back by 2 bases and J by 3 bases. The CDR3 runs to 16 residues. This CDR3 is CASSLGTGIGANVLTF. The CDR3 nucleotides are TGTGCCAGCAGTTTAGGGACAGGGATTGGGGCCAACGTCCTGACTTTC. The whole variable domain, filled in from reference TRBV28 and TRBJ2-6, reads DVKVTQSSRYLVKRTGEKVFLECVQDMDHENMFWYRQDPGLGLRLIYFSYDVKMKEKGDIPEGYSVSREKKERFSLILESASTNQTSMYLCASSLGTGIGANVLTFGAGSRLTVL.

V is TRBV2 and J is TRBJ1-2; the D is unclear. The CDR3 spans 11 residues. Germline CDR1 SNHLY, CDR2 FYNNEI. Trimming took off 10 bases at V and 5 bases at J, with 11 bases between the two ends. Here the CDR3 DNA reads TGTGCCAACCAGGCAGATTATGGCTACACCTTC. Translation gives CANQADYGYTF.

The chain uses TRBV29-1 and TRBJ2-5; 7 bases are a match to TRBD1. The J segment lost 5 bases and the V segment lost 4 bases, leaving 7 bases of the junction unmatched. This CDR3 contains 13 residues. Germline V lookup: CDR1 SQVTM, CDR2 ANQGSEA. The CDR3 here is CSVAQGPGETQYF. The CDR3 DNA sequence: TGCAGCGTTGCACAGGGGCCAGGGGAGACCCAGTACTTC.

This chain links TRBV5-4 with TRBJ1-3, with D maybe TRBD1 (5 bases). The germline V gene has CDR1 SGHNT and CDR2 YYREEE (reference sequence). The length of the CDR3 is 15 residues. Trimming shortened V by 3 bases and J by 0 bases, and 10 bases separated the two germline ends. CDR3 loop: CASSWMGGSGNTIYF. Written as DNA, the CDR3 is TGTGCCAGCAGCTGGATGGGGGGCTCTGGAAACACCATATATTTT.

The CDR3, as DNA: TGTGCCAGCAGTTTGGGGGACAGGGACATTAGGCCCCAGCATTTT. Its protein is CASSLGDRDIRPQHF. The chain recombines TRBV28 with TRBJ1-5; 9 bases agree with TRBD1. Germline values: CDR1 MDHEN, CDR2 SYDVKM. V shed 3 bases and J 9 bases; nucleotides not matched to a gene: 9. The CDR3 totals 15 residues.

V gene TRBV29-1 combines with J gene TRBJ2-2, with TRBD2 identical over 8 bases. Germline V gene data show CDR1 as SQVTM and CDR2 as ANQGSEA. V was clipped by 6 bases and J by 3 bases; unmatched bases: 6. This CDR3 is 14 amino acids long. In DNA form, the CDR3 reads TGCAGCGTCAATAGCGGGGTTCACACCGGGGAGCTGTTTTTT. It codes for CSVNSGVHTGELFF.